This TCR beta chain was captured in a study of blood T cells in healthy people across ages. Study overall: About one barcoded beta molecule per two T cells was the capture yield of template switching. Study results and limitations: Using unsorted PBMCs precluded a conclusive naive versus antigen-experienced comparison. With age, beta diversity per million T cells declined roughly linearly, significantly by about 37.

The authors isolated at least 6 million PBMCs per sample. In its sample, this clonotype was seen a few times. Its antigen is unknown. It was with a sample-barcoded 5' primer and a J-beta primer mix that a second PCR of roughly 7 to 12 cycles was run. TCRdb used MiXCR to reprocess the 5' RACE reads, holding one entry per CDR3 protein. The sample has about 1.1 million distinct CDR3 sequences; around two fifths are singletons. The CDR3 covers 14 residues. The ends were cut back, 4 bases at V and 4 bases at J, with 13 bases in the middle. Germline CDR1 and CDR2: SGDLS and YYNGEE. The sample taken for sequencing was blood. The chain couples TRBV9 to TRBJ2-3; a weak D match, TRBD1 (6 bases). This sequence was found in a man between 18 and 35 years old in good health. The CDR3 DNA reads TGTGCCAGCAGCATTGGGACAAAGCCAGATACGCAGTATTTT. It translates to CASSIGTKPDTQYF.